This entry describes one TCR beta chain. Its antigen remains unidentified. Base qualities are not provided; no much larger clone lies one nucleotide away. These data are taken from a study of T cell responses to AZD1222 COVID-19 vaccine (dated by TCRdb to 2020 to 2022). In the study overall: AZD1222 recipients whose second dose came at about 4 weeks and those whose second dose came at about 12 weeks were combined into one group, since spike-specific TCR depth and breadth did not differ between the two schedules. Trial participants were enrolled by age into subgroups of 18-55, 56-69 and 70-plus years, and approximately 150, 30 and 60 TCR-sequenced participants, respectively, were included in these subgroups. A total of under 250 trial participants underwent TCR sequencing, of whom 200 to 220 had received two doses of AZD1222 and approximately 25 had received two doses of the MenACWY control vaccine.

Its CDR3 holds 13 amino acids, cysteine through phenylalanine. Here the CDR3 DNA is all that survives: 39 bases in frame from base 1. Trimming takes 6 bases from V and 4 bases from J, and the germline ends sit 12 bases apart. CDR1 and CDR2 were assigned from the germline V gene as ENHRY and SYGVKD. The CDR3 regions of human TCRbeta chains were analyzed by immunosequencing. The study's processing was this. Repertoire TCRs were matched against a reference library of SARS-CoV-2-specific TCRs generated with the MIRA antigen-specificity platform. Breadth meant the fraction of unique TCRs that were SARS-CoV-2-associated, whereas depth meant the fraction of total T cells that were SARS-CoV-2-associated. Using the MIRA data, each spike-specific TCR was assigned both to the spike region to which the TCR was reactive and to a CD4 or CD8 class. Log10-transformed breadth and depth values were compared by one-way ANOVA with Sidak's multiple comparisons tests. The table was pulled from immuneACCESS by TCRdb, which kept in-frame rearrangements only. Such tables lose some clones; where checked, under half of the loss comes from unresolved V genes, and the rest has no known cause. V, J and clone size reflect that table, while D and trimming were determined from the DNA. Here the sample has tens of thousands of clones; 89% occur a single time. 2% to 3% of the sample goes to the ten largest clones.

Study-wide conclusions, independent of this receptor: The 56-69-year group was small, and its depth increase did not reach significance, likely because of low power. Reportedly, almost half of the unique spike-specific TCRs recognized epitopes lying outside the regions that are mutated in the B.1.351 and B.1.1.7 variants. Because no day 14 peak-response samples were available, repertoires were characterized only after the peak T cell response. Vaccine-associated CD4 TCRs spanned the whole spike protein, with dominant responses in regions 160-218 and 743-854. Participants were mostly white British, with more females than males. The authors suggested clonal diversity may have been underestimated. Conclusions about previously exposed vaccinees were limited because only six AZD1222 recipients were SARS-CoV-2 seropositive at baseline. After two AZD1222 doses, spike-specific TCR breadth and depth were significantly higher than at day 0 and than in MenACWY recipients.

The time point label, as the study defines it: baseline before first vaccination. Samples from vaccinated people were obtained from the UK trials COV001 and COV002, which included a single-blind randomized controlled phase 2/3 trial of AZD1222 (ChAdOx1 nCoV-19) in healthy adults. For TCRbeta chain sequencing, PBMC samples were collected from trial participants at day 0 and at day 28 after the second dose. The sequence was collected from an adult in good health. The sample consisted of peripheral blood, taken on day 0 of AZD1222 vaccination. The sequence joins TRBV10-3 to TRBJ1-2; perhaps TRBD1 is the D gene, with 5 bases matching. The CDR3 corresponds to CAIRPGTVYGYTF. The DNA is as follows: TGTGCCATCAGGCCGGGGACGGTCTATGGCTACACCTTC.